These 8 T cell receptor beta chains originate from one sample sequenced in a study of control samples from healthy donors and cancer patients. Method: immunoSEQ multiplex PCR; TCRdb's copy keeps in-frame clones and lacks some. The sample records about 180,000 clones, 94% being singletons. Sequenced material: blood. The receptor source for this set is a woman aged 18 to 35 in good health.

Concerning this clone: One end of the junction is discordant with germline, which a read error may explain. The V gene is TRBV19, the J gene TRBJ1-5; TRBD1 aligns across 8 bases. Germline V gene sequence: CDR1 LNHDA, CDR2 SQIVND (reference sequence). The CDR3 spans 16 residues. The CDR3 nucleotides are TGTGCCAGTACTCAACGGACAGGGACTAGCGATCAGCCCCAGCATTTT. It is translated as CASTQRTGTSDQPQHF. Using reference TRBV19 and TRBJ1-5 for the parts outside the CDR3, the full variable domain is DGGITQSPKYLFRKEGQNVTLSCEQNLNHDAMYWYRQDPGQGLRLIYYSQIVNDFQKGDIAEGYSVSREKKESFPLTVTSAQKNPTAFYLCASTQRTGTSDQPQHFGDGTRLSIL.

This chain uses TRBV11-3 with TRBJ2-5, with unresolved D. The CDR3 is 13 amino acids. V lost 5 bases and J 3 bases, leaving 10 bases between the germline ends. Germline V gene lookup returns CDR1 SGHNT and CDR2 YENEEA. The CDR3 coding sequence is TGTGCCAGCAGCGGGGATCATGAAGAGACCCAGTACTTC. It is translated as CASSGDHEETQYF.

This rearrangement joins TRBV11-3 to TRBJ1-1, with a weak D call TRBD1 (5 bases). The CDR3 spans 15 residues. The V and J ends lost 7 bases and 0 bases respectively, with 15 bases between them. The germline V gene has CDR1 SGHNT and CDR2 YENEEA. CDR3 amino acids: CASMKEGSLNTEAFF. CDR3 coding DNA: TGTGCCAGCATGAAAGAGGGGTCCCTGAACACTGAAGCTTTCTTT. The whole variable domain, remainder taken from reference TRBV11-3 and TRBJ1-1, is EAGVVQSPRYKIIEKKQPVAFWCNPISGHNTLYWYLQNLGQGPELLIRYENEEAVDDSQLPKDRFSAERLKGVDSTLKIQPAELGDSAVYLCASMKEGSLNTEAFFGQGTRLTVV.

V and J are TRBV27 and TRBJ1-5; D perhaps matches TRBD1 (6 bases). Germline V gives CDR1 MNHEY, CDR2 SMNVEV (reference sequence). The CDR3 is 15 amino acids. Trimming cost V 6 bases and J 3 bases, with 15 bases left between them. The CDR3 protein is CASRTQGSFNQPQHF. As DNA, the CDR3 is TGTGCCAGCAGAACCCAGGGGTCTTTCAATCAGCCCCAGCATTTT.

The chain combines TRBV7-2 with TRBJ2-7, with 8 bases identical to TRBD1. The CDR3 loop spans 14 amino acids. The germline gives CDR1 SGHTA, CDR2 FQGNSA. V trimming: 5 bases; J trimming: 0 bases; junction bases outside the gene matches: 3. The CDR3 DNA follows: TGTGCCAGCAGCCCGGGACAGGCCTCCTACGAGCAGTACTTC. Amino acid sequence: CASSPGQASYEQYF.

The V call is TRBV5-1, the J call TRBJ2-1, with D possibly being TRBD2 (6 bases). The length of the CDR3 is 15 residues. V was pared by 4 bases and J by 2 bases, with 13 bases between. The germline V gene encodes CDR1 SGHRS and CDR2 YFSETQ. The CDR3 here is CASSLYGLTYNEQFF. The CDR3 DNA sequence: TGCGCCAGCAGCCTATACGGACTAACCTACAATGAGCAGTTCTTC.

The chain has TRBV4-1 and TRBJ1-5; the D gene is possibly TRBD1 (6 bases). V lost 5 bases to trimming and J lost 4 bases, with 12 bases between them. Germline-derived CDR1 and CDR2 are MGHRA and YSYEKL. This CDR3 has 14 amino acids. The CDR3 DNA is TGCGCCAGCAGCTCGGGGCAGGGGAATCAGCCCCAGCATTTT. Amino acids: CASSSGQGNQPQHF.

The rearrangement links TRBV11-2 to TRBJ2-3; the D gene is possibly TRBD2 (5 bases). The germline V gene encodes CDR1 SGHAT and CDR2 FQNNGV. The CDR3 has 13 residues. The V end lost 6 bases, the J end lost 5 bases, and 12 bases lay between the germline ends. CDR3 loop: CASSPEREDTQYF. The CDR3 region has the DNA TGTGCCAGCAGTCCAGAACGGGAAGATACGCAGTATTTT.